This entry is about one T cell receptor (beta chain). What it binds is unknown. The read ends 3 residues before the CDR3 terminus; that terminus is restored from the germline J gene. CDR3 size: 14 residues. V dropped 1 base and J dropped 3 bases, with 10 bases sitting between them. Germline values: CDR1 MNHEY, CDR2 SMNVEV (reference sequence). This entry comes from a study of T cells in women clearing cervical HPV infection. About the research overall: Controls' single incident HPV16 infection cleared within 12 months without precancer. Notes on the study in general: T-cell numbers per sample were unknown and may explain richness differences. Controls had more TRBV6-7 (about 0.16%) than cases (roughly 0.11%).

Repertoires were generated with immunoSEQ multiplex PCR, while TCRdb's copy carries only in-frame clones and drops some. In total, the table holds approximately 12,000 clones. This sequence joins TRBV27 and TRBJ2-7, with a possible D match to TRBD2 (6 bases). The sample was blood buffy coat. This receptor was identified in a woman between 18 and 70 years old with a cervical HPV16 infection that either progressed to CIN3+ or cleared (not recorded which). CDR3 amino acids: CASSLYAGYYEQYF. CDR3 DNA (partial): TGTGCCAGCAGTTTATATGCGGGGTACTACGAG.